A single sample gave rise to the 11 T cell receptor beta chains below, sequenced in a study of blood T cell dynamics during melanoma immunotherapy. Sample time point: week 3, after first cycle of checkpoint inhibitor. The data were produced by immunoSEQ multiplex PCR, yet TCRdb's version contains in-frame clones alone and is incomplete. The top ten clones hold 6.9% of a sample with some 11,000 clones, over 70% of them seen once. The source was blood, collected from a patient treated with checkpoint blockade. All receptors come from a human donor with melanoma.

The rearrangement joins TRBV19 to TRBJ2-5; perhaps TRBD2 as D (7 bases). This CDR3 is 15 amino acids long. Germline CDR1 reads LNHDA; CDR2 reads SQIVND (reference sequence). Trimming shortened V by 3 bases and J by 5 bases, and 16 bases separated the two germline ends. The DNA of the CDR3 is TGTGCCAGTAGTATTAGTGGGGGGGCCGGGGAGACCCAGTACTTC. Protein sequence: CASSISGGAGETQYF.

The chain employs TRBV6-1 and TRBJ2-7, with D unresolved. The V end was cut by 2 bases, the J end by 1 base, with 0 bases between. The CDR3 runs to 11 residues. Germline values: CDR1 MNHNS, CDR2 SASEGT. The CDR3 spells CASSESYEQYF. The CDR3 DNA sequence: TGTGCCAGCAGTGAATCCTACGAGCAGTACTTC.

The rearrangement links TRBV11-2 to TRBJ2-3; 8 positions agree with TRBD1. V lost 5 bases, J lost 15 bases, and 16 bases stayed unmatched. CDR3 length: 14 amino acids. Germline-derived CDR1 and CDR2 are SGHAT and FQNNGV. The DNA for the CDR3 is TGTGCCAGCAGCGCACGGGGCCCGGACAGGGATTTTTATTTT. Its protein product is CASSARGPDRDFYF.

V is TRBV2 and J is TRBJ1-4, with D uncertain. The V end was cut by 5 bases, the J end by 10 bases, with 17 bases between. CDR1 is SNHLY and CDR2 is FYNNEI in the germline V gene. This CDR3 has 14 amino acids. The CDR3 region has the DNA TGTGCCAGCAGTCAGAGGCCAGCGCCAGGAAAACTGTTTTTT. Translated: CASSQRPAPGKLFF.

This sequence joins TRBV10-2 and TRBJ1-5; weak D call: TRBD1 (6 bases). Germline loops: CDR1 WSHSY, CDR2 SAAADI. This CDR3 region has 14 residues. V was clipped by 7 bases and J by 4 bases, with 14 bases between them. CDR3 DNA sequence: TGCGCCAGCAAAGAGGACAGCACTAATCAGCCCCAGCATTTT. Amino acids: CASKEDSTNQPQHF.

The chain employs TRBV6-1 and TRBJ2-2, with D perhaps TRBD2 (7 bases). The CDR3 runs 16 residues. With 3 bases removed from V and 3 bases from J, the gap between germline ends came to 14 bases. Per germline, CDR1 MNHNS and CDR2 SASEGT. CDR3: CASSEEGGGYTGELFF. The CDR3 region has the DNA TGTGCCAGCAGTGAGGAGGGGGGAGGGTACACCGGGGAGCTGTTTTTT.

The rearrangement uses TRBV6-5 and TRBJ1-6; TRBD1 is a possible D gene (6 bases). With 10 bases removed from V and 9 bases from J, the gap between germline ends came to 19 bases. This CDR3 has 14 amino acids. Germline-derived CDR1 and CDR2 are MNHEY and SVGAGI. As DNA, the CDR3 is TGTGCCACCCAGGGGTCCCTTCGCTCTTCACCCCTCCACTTT. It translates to CATQGSLRSSPLHF.

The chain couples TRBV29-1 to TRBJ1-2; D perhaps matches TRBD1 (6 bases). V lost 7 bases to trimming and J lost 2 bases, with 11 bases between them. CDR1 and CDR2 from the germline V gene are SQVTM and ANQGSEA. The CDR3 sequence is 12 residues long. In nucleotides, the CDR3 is TGCAGCGCAACCCAGGGGAACTATGGCTACACCTTC. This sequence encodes CSATQGNYGYTF.

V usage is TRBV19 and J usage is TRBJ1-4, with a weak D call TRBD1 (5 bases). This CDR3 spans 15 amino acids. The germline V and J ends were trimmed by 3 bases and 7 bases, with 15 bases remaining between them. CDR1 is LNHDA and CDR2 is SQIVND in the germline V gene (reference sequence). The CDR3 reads CASSMGTPGREKLFF. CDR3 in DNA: TGTGCCAGTAGTATGGGGACCCCAGGTCGTGAAAAACTGTTTTTT.

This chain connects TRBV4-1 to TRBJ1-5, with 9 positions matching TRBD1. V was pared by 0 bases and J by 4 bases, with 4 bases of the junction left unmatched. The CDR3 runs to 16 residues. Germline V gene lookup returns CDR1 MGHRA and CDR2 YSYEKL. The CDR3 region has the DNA TGCGCCAGCAGCCAAGATCCCGGACAGGGGAATCAGCCCCAGCATTTT. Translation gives CASSQDPGQGNQPQHF.

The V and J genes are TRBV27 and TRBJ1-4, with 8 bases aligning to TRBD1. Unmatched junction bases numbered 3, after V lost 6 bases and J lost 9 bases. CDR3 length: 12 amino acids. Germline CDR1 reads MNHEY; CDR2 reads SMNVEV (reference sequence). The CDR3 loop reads CASRTGDQKLFF. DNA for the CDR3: TGTGCCAGCAGGACAGGGGATCAAAAACTGTTTTTT.